This T cell receptor (beta chain) was retrieved from a study of beta chain features in type 1 diabetes. Study outcomes and limitations: Individuals with type 1 diabetes displayed fewer insertions and more deletions at VDJ junctions. When Type 1 diabetes patients were examined, their TCRB CDR3s proved moderately but significantly shorter in all four CD4+ subsets. These data did not resolve whether HLA type affects TCRB rearrangement. Cells with high TCR expression could be over-represented by cDNA sequencing.

Isolated RNA was reverse transcribed in full, so expressed TCRB transcripts were sequenced. Measured with immunoSEQ multiplex PCR; TCRdb has only the in-frame clones, and not every one. The top ten clones hold around 0.016% of a sample with around 250,000 clones, roughly an eighth of them seen once. Trimming removed 8 bases at V and 0 bases at J, with 10 bases between. CDR1 SQVTM and CDR2 ANQGSEA come from the germline V gene. The CDR3 has 12 residues. This clone turned up a few times. As yet, its antigen is unknown. This receptor was identified in a young man with type 1 diabetes. The sequenced sample was naive CD4+ T cells from blood. V and J are TRBV29-1 and TRBJ1-2, with D possibly being TRBD1 (5 bases). CDR3 protein: CSLRQSNYGYTF. CDR3 in DNA: TGCAGCCTACGACAGTCTAACTATGGCTACACCTTC.